This entry lists 26 T cell receptor beta chains sequenced from one sample in a study of cytotoxic CD8 clonotypes in ibrutinib-treated CLL. Data came from immunoSEQ multiplex PCR; TCRdb stores just in-frame clones and leaves some out. Among some 80,000 clones, roughly 83% were seen once, and the ten largest hold approximately 4.4%. The source material was PBMCs, sampled after 12 months of ibrutinib treatment. The receptors stem from a human donor with chronic lymphocytic leukemia.

The chain combines TRBV13 with TRBJ2-7; the match to TRBD1 covers 8 bases. The CDR3 spans 14 residues. The trim removed 1 base at V and 7 bases at J, leaving 6 bases unmatched. CDR1 and CDR2 from the germline V gene are PRHDT and FYEKMQ (reference sequence). Here the CDR3 reads CASSLEQGAGEQYF. The CDR3 nucleotides are TGTGCCAGCAGCTTAGAGCAGGGGGCGGGGGAGCAGTACTTC. The full variable domain, completed using reference TRBV13 and TRBJ2-7, is AAGVIQSPRHLIKEKRETATLKCYPIPRHDTVYWYQQGPGQDPQFLISFYEKMQSDKGSIPDRFSAQQFSDYHSELNMSSLELGDSALYFCASSLEQGAGEQYFGPGTRLTVT.

This clone showed up just once. The V gene is TRBV6-6, the J gene TRBJ2-3; 9 bases agree with TRBD2. The CDR3 is made up of 15 amino acids. J gave up 4 bases and V 2 bases, and 4 bases lay outside the gene matches. Germline V gene sequence: CDR1 MNHNY, CDR2 SVGAGI (reference sequence). CDR3 DNA: TGTGCCAGCAGTTACCCGACTAGCGGCGCAGATACGCAGTATTTT. It encodes CASSYPTSGADTQYF.

The rearrangement uses TRBV23-1 and TRBJ2-5, with D possibly being TRBD1 (5 bases). TRBV23-1 carries the ORF label, with uncertain function. The CDR3 is 11 residues long. V was trimmed by 6 bases and J by 4 bases, leaving 6 bases between them. The CDR3: CASRGRETQYF. The CDR3 DNA sequence: TGCGCCAGCAGGGGGCGAGAGACCCAGTACTTC.

The rearrangement joins TRBV2 to TRBJ2-3; 12 nucleotides match TRBD1. The CDR3 length is 17 residues. V gave up 5 bases and J gave up 2 bases; unmatched junction bases: 8. The germline gives CDR1 SNHLY, CDR2 FYNNEI. Written as DNA, the CDR3 is TGTGCCAGCAGTAAAGTGGGACAGGGGGCCAACACAGATACGCAGTATTTT. Translating gives CASSKVGQGANTDTQYF.

This chain joins TRBV11-2 and TRBJ2-5; perhaps TRBD1 as D (6 bases). The CDR3 runs 14 residues. V lost 4 bases, J lost 7 bases, and 16 bases lay in between. Germline V gene lookup returns CDR1 SGHAT and CDR2 FQNNGV. The CDR3 DNA reads as TGTGCCAGCAGCTCGGCAGGGGCCGTAGGGACCCAGTACTTC. This gives the protein CASSSAGAVGTQYF.

This clone was detected once. The chain employs TRBV11-1 and TRBJ1-1; D gene uncertain. Germline V gene lookup returns CDR1 SGHAT and CDR2 FQDESV (reference sequence). V lost 0 bases, J lost 1 base, and 3 bases lay in between. The CDR3 runs to 13 residues. The CDR3 here is CASSLAQNTEAFF. The CDR3, as DNA: TGTGCCAGCAGCTTAGCGCAGAACACTGAAGCTTTCTTT.

This sequence joins TRBV21-1 and TRBJ2-1; the DNA was not compared with TRBD2, the D call given in the table. TRBV21-1 is recorded as a pseudogene. CDR3 size: 12 residues. The CDR3 spells CATPPSGNEQFF. The CDR3 coding sequence is TGTGCCACCCCCCCTAGCGGGAATGAGCAGTTCTTC.

V usage is TRBV5-6 and J usage is TRBJ1-5, with 7 bases matching TRBD1. The trim removed 0 bases at V and 4 bases at J, leaving 7 bases unmatched. CDR3 length equals 16 residues. Germline CDR1 is SGHDT and CDR2 is YYEEEE. CDR3 sequence (DNA): TGTGCCAGCAGCTTGGAAGGGGGCAGCCCAAATCAGCCCCAGCATTTT. Amino acid sequence: CASSLEGGSPNQPQHF.

The chain employs TRBV28 and TRBJ1-2, with D maybe TRBD1 (5 bases). The CDR3 contains 12 residues. Trimming cost V 4 bases and J 8 bases, with 11 bases left between them. Germline loops: CDR1 MDHEN, CDR2 SYDVKM. This chain's CDR3 is CASSSGVGGYTF. The CDR3 DNA follows: TGTGCCAGCAGTTCGGGGGTTGGGGGCTACACCTTC.

This chain joins TRBV6-1 and TRBJ1-1, with a weak D call TRBD1 (6 bases). V was shortened by 2 bases and J by 0 bases, with 13 bases between the two germline ends. Germline assignment: CDR1 MNHNS and CDR2 SASEGT. This CDR3 spans 16 amino acids. The CDR3 bases are TGTGCCAGCAGTGAACAGGGGCCAGATGTGAACACTGAAGCTTTCTTT. Translated: CASSEQGPDVNTEAFF.

The chain carries TRBV5-1 and TRBJ1-4; maybe TRBD1 (5 bases). This CDR3 spans 15 amino acids. Germline lookup yields CDR1 SGHRS and CDR2 YFSETQ. Trimming removed 3 bases from V and 0 bases from J, with 9 bases in between. The CDR3 loop is CASSSLGPTNEKLFF. In nucleotides, the CDR3 is TGCGCCAGCAGCTCCCTGGGGCCAACTAATGAAAAACTGTTTTTT.

This chain links TRBV6-1 with TRBJ2-7, with D unclear. Trimming removed 0 bases at V and 9 bases at J, with 15 bases between. Germline V gene lookup returns CDR1 MNHNS and CDR2 SASEGT. The CDR3 is made up of 14 amino acids. CDR3 loop: CASSEAPGPGRQYF. In nucleotides, the CDR3 is TGTGCCAGCAGTGAAGCCCCCGGGCCAGGAAGGCAGTACTTC.

The rearrangement links TRBV30 to TRBJ2-7; no reliable D call. V was cut by 2 bases and J by 3 bases, with 8 bases left in between. The CDR3 sequence is 12 residues long. Germline CDR1 and CDR2: GTSNPN and SVGIG (reference sequence). The CDR3 spells CAWSPSGYEQYF. Here the CDR3 DNA reads TGTGCCTGGAGTCCCAGTGGCTACGAGCAGTACTTC.

The V gene is TRBV5-4, the J gene TRBJ2-7; TRBD2 is a possible D gene (5 bases). In germline, CDR1 is SGHNT, CDR2 YYREEE (reference sequence). The CDR3 covers 11 residues. V was shortened by 2 bases and J by 7 bases, with 7 bases between the two germline ends. The CDR3 loop reads CASSFREEQYF. The CDR3 DNA sequence: TGTGCCAGCAGCTTTAGGGAGGAGCAGTACTTC.

The chain joins TRBV7-8 to TRBJ1-4; the D gene is possibly TRBD1 (5 bases). V was pared by 5 bases and J by 4 bases, with 8 bases between. The CDR3 has 13 residues. The germline gives CDR1 SGHVS, CDR2 FQNEAQ. DNA for the CDR3: TGTGCCAGCAGCCCAGGGATTAATGAAAAACTGTTTTTT. This encodes CASSPGINEKLFF.

This chain uses TRBV5-5 with TRBJ2-5; 8 bases align to TRBD1. The CDR3 runs to 15 residues. Germline V gene sequence: CDR1 SGHKS, CDR2 YYEKEE (reference sequence). Unmatched junction bases numbered 2, after V lost 0 bases and J lost 1 base. The CDR3 DNA sequence: TGTGCCAGCAGCTTGGACAGGGGGTCCCAAGAGACCCAGTACTTC. It codes for CASSLDRGSQETQYF.

In its sample, this clone was seen a few times. The V call is TRBV4-2, the J call TRBJ2-7, with a tentative D call TRBD1 (6 bases). The V and J ends lost 3 bases and 1 base respectively, with 16 bases between them. Germline V gene data show CDR1 as LGHNA and CDR2 as YNFKEQ. The CDR3 has 16 residues. CDR3: CASSHRGAPGSYEQYF. CDR3 nucleotides: TGTGCCAGCAGCCACAGGGGAGCCCCAGGGTCCTACGAGCAGTACTTC.

The chain combines TRBV27 with TRBJ2-6; perhaps TRBD1 as D (5 bases). Trimming shortened V by 3 bases and J by 0 bases, and 9 bases separated the two germline ends. Germline assignment: CDR1 MNHEY and CDR2 SMNVEV (reference sequence). This CDR3 has 16 amino acids. The CDR3 DNA is TGTGCCAGCAGTTTTGGGGCGGACTCTGGGGCCAACGTCCTGACTTTC. Residues: CASSFGADSGANVLTF.

This clone was detected once. The rearrangement links TRBV13 to TRBJ1-1; D is unclear. Deletions cut 1 base from V and 3 bases from J, with 6 bases between. Germline V gene lookup returns CDR1 PRHDT and CDR2 FYEKMQ (reference sequence). The CDR3 sequence is 13 residues long. Written as DNA, the CDR3 is TGTGCCAGCAGCTTAGAGCAGGACACTGAAGCTTTCTTT. Protein: CASSLEQDTEAFF.

This rearrangement joins TRBV6-6 to TRBJ2-2; D is ambiguous. Trimming left V 10 bases short and J 0 bases short, with 9 bases between. The CDR3 length is 13 residues. Germline CDR1 is MNHNY and CDR2 is SVGAGI (reference sequence). Here the CDR3 reads CATGRANTGELFF. Written as DNA, the CDR3 is TGTGCCACCGGGCGAGCGAACACCGGGGAGCTGTTTTTT.

This clone was seen a few times. The chain links TRBV7-2 to TRBJ1-5; no firm D call. From germline, CDR1 is SGHTA and CDR2 FQGNSA. Deletions cut 5 bases from V and 7 bases from J, with 9 bases between. The CDR3 consists of 12 residues. CDR3 protein: CASSTPYQPQHF. CDR3 DNA: TGTGCCAGCAGCACCCCCTACCAGCCCCAGCATTTT.

The chain has TRBV7-3 and TRBJ2-2, with no clear D. The V end was cut by 1 base, the J end by 4 bases, with 4 bases between. The CDR3 runs to 13 residues. From germline, CDR1 is SGHTA and CDR2 FQGTGA. The CDR3 DNA follows: TGTGCCAGCAGCTTAAGTCTCACCGGGGAGCTGTTTTTT. This codes for CASSLSLTGELFF.

The rearrangement joins TRBV15 to TRBJ2-3, with 9 bases identical to TRBD2. V shed 2 bases and J 2 bases; nucleotides not matched to a gene: 5. The CDR3 is 16 residues long. Germline V gene lookup returns CDR1 LNHNV and CDR2 YYDKDF (reference sequence). In DNA, the CDR3 is TGTGCCACCAGCAGAACCGGGACTAGCAACACAGATACGCAGTATTTT. Its translation is CATSRTGTSNTDTQYF.

The CDR3 DNA is TGTGCCAGCGCAGTCGGGTCGGGCACAGTGGAGACCCAGTACTTC. Translation gives CASAVGSGTVETQYF. The chain recombines TRBV2 with TRBJ2-5; no reliable D call. Germline V CDR1 and CDR2: SNHLY, FYNNEI. V was clipped by 8 bases and J by 5 bases, with 21 bases between them. CDR3 length: 15 residues.

The chain carries TRBV5-1 and TRBJ2-7, with D perhaps matching TRBD2 (7 bases). CDR3 length: 16 amino acids. The germline CDR1 and CDR2 sequences are SGHRS and YFSETQ. Deletions cut 5 bases from V and 0 bases from J, with 18 bases between. The CDR3 is CASRPGGPSGSYEQYF. CDR3 in DNA: TGCGCCAGCAGGCCCGGGGGGCCTAGCGGCTCCTACGAGCAGTACTTC.

This chain joins TRBV27 and TRBJ2-7; 11 nucleotides agree with TRBD1. CDR1 and CDR2 (germline): MNHEY, SMNVEV (reference sequence). The CDR3 is 14 residues long. The V and J ends lost 3 bases and 6 bases, in that order; junction bases with no gene match: 4. CDR3 sequence reads: CASSFGDRGFEQYF. CDR3 nucleotide sequence: TGTGCCAGCAGTTTTGGGGACAGGGGGTTCGAGCAGTACTTC.